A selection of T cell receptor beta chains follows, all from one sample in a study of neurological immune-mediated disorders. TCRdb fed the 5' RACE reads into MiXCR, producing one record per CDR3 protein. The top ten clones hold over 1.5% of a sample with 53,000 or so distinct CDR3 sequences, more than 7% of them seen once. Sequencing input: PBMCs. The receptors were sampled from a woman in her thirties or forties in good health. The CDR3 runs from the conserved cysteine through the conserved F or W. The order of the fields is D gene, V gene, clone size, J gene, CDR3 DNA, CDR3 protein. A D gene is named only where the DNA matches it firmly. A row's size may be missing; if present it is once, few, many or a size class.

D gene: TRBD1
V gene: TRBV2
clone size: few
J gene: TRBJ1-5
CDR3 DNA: TGTGCCAGCAGTGGACAGGGATATCAGCCCCAGCATTTT
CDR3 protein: CASSGQGYQPQHF

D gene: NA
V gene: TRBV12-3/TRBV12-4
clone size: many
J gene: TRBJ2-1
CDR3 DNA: TGTGCCAGCAGTTTAGCGCTGAGGGGGTTAATTACTAGCTCCAGTTACAATGAGCAGTTCTTC
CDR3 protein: CASSLALRGLITSSSYNEQFF

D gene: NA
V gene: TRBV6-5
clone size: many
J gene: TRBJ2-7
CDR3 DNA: TGTGCCAGCAGTTACATCGGGCCCGTCTACGAGCAGTACTTC
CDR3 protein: CASSYIGPVYEQYF

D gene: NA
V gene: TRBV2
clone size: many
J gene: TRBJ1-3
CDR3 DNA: TGTGCCAGCAGTGAGGGAACGGCGGGAAACACCATATATTTT
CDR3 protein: CASSEGTAGNTIYF

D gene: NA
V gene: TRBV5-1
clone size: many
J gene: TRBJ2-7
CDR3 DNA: TGCGCCAGCAGCTTGGGGTCCGGGCAGGGCTACGAGCAGTACTTC
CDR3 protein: CASSLGSGQGYEQYF

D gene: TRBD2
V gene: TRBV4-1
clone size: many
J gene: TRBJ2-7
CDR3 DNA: TGCGCCAGCAGCCAAGACCCCGGACTAGCGGGGAACATCATCTCCTACGAGCAGTACTTC
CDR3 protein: CASSQDPGLAGNIISYEQYF

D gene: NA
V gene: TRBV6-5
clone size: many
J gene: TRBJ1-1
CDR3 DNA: TGTGCCAGCAGTTACTCTCTATCAGGGGACGTTGAAGCTTTCTTT
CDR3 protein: CASSYSLSGDVEAFF

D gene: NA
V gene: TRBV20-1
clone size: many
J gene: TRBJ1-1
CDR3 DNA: TGCAGTGCTAGGAAAGGGAACACTGAAGCTTTCTTT
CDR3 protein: CSARKGNTEAFF

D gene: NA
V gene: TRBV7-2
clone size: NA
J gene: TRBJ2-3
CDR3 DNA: TGTGCCAGCAGCTTAGCTCTAGATACGCAGTATTTT
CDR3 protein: CASSLALDTQYF

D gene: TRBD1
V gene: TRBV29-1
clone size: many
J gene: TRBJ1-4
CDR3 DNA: TGCAGCGTTGAAGTTCCCCGAGCGACAGGGTCTAATGAAAAACTGTTTTTT
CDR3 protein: CSVEVPRATGSNEKLFF

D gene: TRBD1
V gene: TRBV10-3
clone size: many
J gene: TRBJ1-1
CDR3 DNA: TGTGCCATCAGTGCCGTCCCGGGACAGGGGTGGAACACTGAAGCTTTCTTT
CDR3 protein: CAISAVPGQGWNTEAFF

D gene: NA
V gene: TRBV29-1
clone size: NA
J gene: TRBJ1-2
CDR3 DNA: TGCAGCGTGGGCAGGACAGAGCCGATCGGGGGCTACACCTTC
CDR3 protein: CSVGRTEPIGGYTF

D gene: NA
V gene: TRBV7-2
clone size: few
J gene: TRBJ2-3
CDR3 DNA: TGTGCCAGCAAAGCCCGCACAGATACGCCGTATTTT
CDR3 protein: CASKARTDTPYF

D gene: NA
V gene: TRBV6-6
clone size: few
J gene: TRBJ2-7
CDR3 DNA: TGTGCCAGCAGTTACGGCAACCACGAGCAGTACTTC
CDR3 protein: CASSYGNHEQYF

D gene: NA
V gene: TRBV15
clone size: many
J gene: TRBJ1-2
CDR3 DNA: TGTGCCACCAGCAGAGACATGAAAAACTATGGCTACACCTTC
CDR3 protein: CATSRDMKNYGYTF

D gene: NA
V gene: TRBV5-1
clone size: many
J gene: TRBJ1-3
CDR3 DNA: TGCGCCAGCAGCCCCCGGGAGGGAGGATACACCATATATTTT
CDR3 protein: CASSPREGGYTIYF

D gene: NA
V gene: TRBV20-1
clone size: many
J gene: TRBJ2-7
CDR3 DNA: TGCAGTGCTAGAGATCGACTAGCAGGGGCCGAGCAGTACTTC
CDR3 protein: CSARDRLAGAEQYF

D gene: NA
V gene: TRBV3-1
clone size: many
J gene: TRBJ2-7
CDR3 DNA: TGTGCCAGCAGTCGAAAACCCTTGGGGGAGCAGTACTTC
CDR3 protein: CASSRKPLGEQYF

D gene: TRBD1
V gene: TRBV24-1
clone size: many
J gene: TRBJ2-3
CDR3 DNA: TGTGCCACCAGGAAAGGACAGGGGCGTCAAGATACGCAGTATTTT
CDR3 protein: CATRKGQGRQDTQYF

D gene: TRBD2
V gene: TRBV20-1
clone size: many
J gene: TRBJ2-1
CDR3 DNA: TGCAGTGCTAGGGGACTAGCGGTGAGTGAGCAGTTCTTC
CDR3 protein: CSARGLAVSEQFF

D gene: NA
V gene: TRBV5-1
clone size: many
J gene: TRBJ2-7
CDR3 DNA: TGCGCCAGCAGCCGTCTGGGCTCCTACGAGCAGTACTTC
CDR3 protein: CASSRLGSYEQYF

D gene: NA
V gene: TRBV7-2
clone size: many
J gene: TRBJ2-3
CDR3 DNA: TGTGCCAGCAGCTTAGCGGGGGCCGGGGGAGATACGCAGTATTTT
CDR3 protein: CASSLAGAGGDTQYF

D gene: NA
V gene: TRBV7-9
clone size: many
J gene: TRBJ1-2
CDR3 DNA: TGTGCCAGCAGCCAAAATGGCTACACCTTC
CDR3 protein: CASSQNGYTF

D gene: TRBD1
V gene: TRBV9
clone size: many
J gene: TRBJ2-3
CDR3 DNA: TGTGCCAGCAGCGTGGGCCCGGGACAGGGCTCTGCAGATACGCAGTATTTT
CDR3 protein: CASSVGPGQGSADTQYF

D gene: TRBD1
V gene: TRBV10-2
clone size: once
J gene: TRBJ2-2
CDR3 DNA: TGCGCCAGCAGTTGGGACAGACTAACCGGGGAGCTGTTTTTT
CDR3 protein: CASSWDRLTGELFF

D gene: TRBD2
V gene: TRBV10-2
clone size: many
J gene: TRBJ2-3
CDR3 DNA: TGCGCCAGCAGTGAGGAGCGGGAGATCACAGATACGCAGTATTTT
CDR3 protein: CASSEEREITDTQYF

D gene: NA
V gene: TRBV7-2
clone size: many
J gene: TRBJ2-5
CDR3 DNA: TGTGCCAGCAGCTCGTTTGACGGAACCGGAGAGGCCCAGTACTTC
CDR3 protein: CASSSFDGTGEAQYF

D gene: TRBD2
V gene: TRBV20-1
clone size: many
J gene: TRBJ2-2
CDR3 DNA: TGCAGTGCTAGAGACTTACTTAGCGGGAGCGTCACCGGGGAGCTGTTTTTT
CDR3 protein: CSARDLLSGSVTGELFF

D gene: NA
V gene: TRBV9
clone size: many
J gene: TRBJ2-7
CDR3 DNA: TGTGCCAGCAGCCCGCCGGGTAACTCCTACGAGCAGTACTTC
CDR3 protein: CASSPPGNSYEQYF

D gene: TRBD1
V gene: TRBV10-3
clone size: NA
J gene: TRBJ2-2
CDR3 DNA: TGTGCCATAGGACAGGGGGGTGGAGGCACCGGGGAGCTGTTTTTT
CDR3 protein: CAIGQGGGGTGELFF

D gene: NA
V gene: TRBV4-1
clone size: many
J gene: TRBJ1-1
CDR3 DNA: TGCGCCAGCAGCCGGGGGCCCGACACTGAAGCTTTCTTT
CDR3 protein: CASSRGPDTEAFF

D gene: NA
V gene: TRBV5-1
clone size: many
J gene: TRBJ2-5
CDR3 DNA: TGCGCCAGCAGTTCGAGTCGGACTTCCCAAGAGACCCAGTACTTC
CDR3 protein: CASSSSRTSQETQYF

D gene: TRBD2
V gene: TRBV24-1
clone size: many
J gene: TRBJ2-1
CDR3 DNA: TGTGCCACCAGTGACTTCAACCGCGGGACTAGCGGGACCAATGAGCAGTTCTTC
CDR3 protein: CATSDFNRGTSGTNEQFF

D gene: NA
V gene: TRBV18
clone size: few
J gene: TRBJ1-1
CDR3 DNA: TGTGCCAGCTCACCCTTGACAGGCTCGGCTTTCTTT
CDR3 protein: CASSPLTGSAFF

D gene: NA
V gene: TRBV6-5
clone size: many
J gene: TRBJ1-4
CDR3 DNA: TGTGCCAGCAGTTACGTCGGGGCTAATGAAAAACTGTTTTTT
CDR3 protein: CASSYVGANEKLFF

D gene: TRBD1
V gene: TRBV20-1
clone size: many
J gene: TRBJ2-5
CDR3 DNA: TGCAGTGCTAGGCCATTCGACAGGGCCGGAGAGACCCAGTACTTC
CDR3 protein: CSARPFDRAGETQYF

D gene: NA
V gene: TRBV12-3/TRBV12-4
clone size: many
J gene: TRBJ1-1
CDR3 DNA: TGTGCCAGCAGTCCTGGGTCCGCTGAAGCTTTCTTT
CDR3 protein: CASSPGSAEAFF

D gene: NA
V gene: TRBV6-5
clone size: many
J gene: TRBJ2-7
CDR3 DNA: TGTGCCAGCAGTTACTCGACGGTGCCCATACGCTACGAGCAGTACTTC
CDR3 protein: CASSYSTVPIRYEQYF

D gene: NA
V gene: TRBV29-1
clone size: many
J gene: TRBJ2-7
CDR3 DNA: TGCAGCGTGATCCCCCTTTGGGAGCGCGACGAGCAGTACTTC
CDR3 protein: CSVIPLWERDEQYF

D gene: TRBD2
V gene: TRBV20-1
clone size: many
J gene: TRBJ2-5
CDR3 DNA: TGCAGTGCTAGAGAGTGGACTAGCGGGATGGAGACCCAGTACTTC
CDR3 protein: CSAREWTSGMETQYF

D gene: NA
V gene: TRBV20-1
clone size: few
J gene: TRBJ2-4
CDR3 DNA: TGCAGTGCCCGAGCCCCCGCCCTAGAGACCAAAAACATTCAGTACTTC
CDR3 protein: CSARAPALETKNIQYF

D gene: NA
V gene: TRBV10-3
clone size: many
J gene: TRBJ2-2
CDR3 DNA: TGTGCCATCAGTGAGTCGTGGTCCGTCGCCGGGGAGCTGTTTTTT
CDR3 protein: CAISESWSVAGELFF

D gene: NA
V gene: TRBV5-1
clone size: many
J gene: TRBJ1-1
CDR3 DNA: TGCGCCAGCGCAGGGGACCCGAACACTGAAGCTTTCTTT
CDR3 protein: CASAGDPNTEAFF

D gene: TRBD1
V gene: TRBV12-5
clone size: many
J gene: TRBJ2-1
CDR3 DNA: TGTGCTAGTGGTACACGACCTCCGGGACAGGGGGTCTACAATGAGCAGTTCTTC
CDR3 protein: CASGTRPPGQGVYNEQFF